Shown below are 24 T cell receptor beta chains from a single sample sequenced in a study of blood T cell repertoires in COVID-19 (dated by TCRdb to 2020 to 2021). Receptor libraries were prepared by the immunoSEQ multiplex PCR assay. The table was pulled from immuneACCESS by TCRdb, which kept in-frame rearrangements only. Such tables lose some clones; where checked, under half of the loss comes from unresolved V genes, and the rest has no known cause. A total of tens of thousands of clones appear in this sample, roughly 90% of them only once. Approximately 8% of the sample belongs to the ten largest clones. Input material: peripheral blood. The receptors derive from a man aged 60-69 years with active COVID-19.

This clone has just one count. The chain carries TRBV30 and TRBJ2-1; 9 bases are shared with TRBD1. The CDR3 contains 13 residues. Unmatched junction bases numbered 11, after V lost 7 bases and J lost 10 bases. Germline values: CDR1 GTSNPN, CDR2 SVGIG (reference sequence). CDR3 sequence reads: CASPGAGTGEQFF. CDR3 bases: TGTGCCTCGCCTGGTGCCGGGACAGGGGAGCAGTTCTTC.

This sequence joins TRBV3-1 (or the pseudogene TRBV3-2) and TRBJ2-1; the match to TRBD2 covers 11 bases. J lost 9 bases, V lost 5 bases, and 6 bases had no gene match. Germline V gene data show CDR1 as LGHDT and CDR2 as YNNKEL (reference sequence). The CDR3 runs to 14 residues. CDR3 region: CASSGVSGRGEQFF. In DNA, the CDR3 is TGTGCCAGCAGCGGGGTTAGCGGGAGGGGTGAGCAGTTCTTC.

This clone has only one observation. The chain uses TRBV19 and TRBJ1-4, with 8 positions matching TRBD1. The germline CDR1 and CDR2 sequences are LNHDA and SQIVND (reference sequence). This CDR3 is 15 amino acids long. With V trimmed by 4 bases and J by 3 bases, 4 bases remained unmatched. DNA for the CDR3: TGTGCCAGTAGTAACAGGGGGGTGCCTAATGAAAAACTGTTTTTT. This codes for CASSNRGVPNEKLFF.

The genes are TRBV6-5 and TRBJ2-4; D ambiguous. Germline V CDR1 and CDR2: MNHEY, SVGAGI. Trimming took 6 bases from V and 2 from J, leaving 11 bases between them. The CDR3 runs 14 residues. CDR3 nucleotide sequence: TGTGCCAGCAGCTTACAGCAAACCAAAAACATTCAGTACTTC. Translated, it gives CASSLQQTKNIQYF.

V is TRBV19 and J is TRBJ1-6; maybe TRBD1 (6 bases). Germline CDR1 is LNHDA and CDR2 is SQIVND (reference sequence). CDR3 length equals 15 residues. Trimming took off 5 bases at V and 6 bases at J, with 14 bases between the two ends. CDR3 loop: CASSPLGRGNSPLHF. CDR3 sequence (DNA): TGTGCCAGTAGTCCCCTCGGCAGGGGTAATTCACCCCTCCACTTT.

The V and J genes are TRBV11-3 and TRBJ2-5; 10 bases agree with TRBD2. The trim removed 2 bases at V and 2 bases at J, leaving 5 bases unmatched. In germline, CDR1 is SGHNT, CDR2 YENEEA. The CDR3 extends over 16 amino acids. CDR3 in amino acids: CASSLLLAGEQETQYF. The CDR3 bases are TGTGCCAGCAGCTTACTGCTAGCGGGGGAACAAGAGACCCAGTACTTC.

The gene calls are TRBV7-2 and TRBJ1-2, with 7 bases lining up with TRBD1. The V and J ends lost 5 bases and 8 bases, in that order; junction bases with no gene match: 11. CDR3 size: 14 residues. Germline CDR1 SGHTA, CDR2 FQGNSA. As DNA, the CDR3 is TGTGCCAGCAGCCTCGAGACAGGGTCTGGCGGCTACACCTTC. It yields the protein CASSLETGSGGYTF.

This clone was recorded a few times. This rearrangement joins TRBV9 to TRBJ1-2, with 9 bases aligning to TRBD1. The CDR3 loop spans 13 amino acids. Trimming cost V 2 bases and J 8 bases; bases outside gene matches: 4. CDR1 is SGDLS and CDR2 is YYNGEE in the germline V gene. CDR3 protein: CASSVGQGFGYTF. CDR3 nucleotide sequence: TGTGCCAGCAGCGTGGGACAGGGATTCGGCTACACCTTC.

V is TRBV2 and J is TRBJ2-1; TRBD2 might be the D (6 bases). This CDR3 comprises 15 residues. Germline CDR1 is SNHLY and CDR2 is FYNNEI. V was clipped by 6 bases and J by 5 bases, with 17 bases between them. The CDR3 bases are TGTGCCAGCAGGGAGACGTGGGGGAGGAACAATGAGCAGTTCTTC. It encodes CASRETWGRNNEQFF.

This clone was seen only a few times. This chain uses TRBV7-6 with TRBJ2-7, with 9 bases identical to TRBD1. Unmatched junction bases numbered 7, after V lost 7 bases and J lost 3 bases. This CDR3 is 14 amino acids long. Looked up from germline, CDR1 is SGHVS and CDR2 is FNYEAQ. CDR3 DNA sequence: TGTGCCAGCACCGCAGGACAGGGGCGCTACGAGCAGTACTTC. This gives the protein CASTAGQGRYEQYF.

This chain connects TRBV4-1 to TRBJ2-7, with TRBD2 identical over 7 bases. Losses at the gene ends were 6 bases for V and 11 bases for J; bases not matched to a gene: 16. CDR3 length: 14 residues. Germline lookup yields CDR1 MGHRA and CDR2 YSYEKL. The CDR3: CASRGIGTGGEKYF. The CDR3, as DNA: TGCGCCAGCAGGGGGATTGGTACTGGGGGGGAGAAGTACTTC.

The genes are TRBV9 and TRBJ1-1; 8 positions match TRBD1. CDR3 size: 15 residues. Germline CDR1 reads SGDLS; CDR2 reads YYNGEE. V dropped 4 bases and J dropped 0; count of bases not matched to a gene: 5. CDR3 loop: CASSFTGGMNTEAFF. As DNA, the CDR3 is TGTGCCAGCAGCTTCACAGGGGGGATGAACACTGAAGCTTTCTTT. Full variable domain (rest looked up from reference TRBV9 and TRBJ1-1): DSGVTQTPKHLITATGQRVTLRCSPRSGDLSVYWYQQSLDQGLQFLIQYYNGEERAKGNILERFSAQQFPDLHSELNLSSLELGDSALYFCASSFTGGMNTEAFFGQGTRLTVV.

This chain joins TRBV10-3 and TRBJ2-1; D remains ambiguous. The CDR3 covers 14 residues. The germline V gene has CDR1 ENHRY and CDR2 SYGVKD. Deletions cut 0 bases from V and 7 bases from J, with 10 bases between. The CDR3 DNA follows: TGTGCCATCAGTGAGTCGGTGCTCAGGAATGAGCAGTTCTTC. This encodes CAISESVLRNEQFF.

The chain's CDR3 is CASSYDSGPYEQYF. In nucleotides, the CDR3 is TGTGCCAGCAGTTACGATAGCGGCCCCTACGAGCAGTACTTC. The rearrangement joins TRBV6-5 to TRBJ2-7; D might be TRBD2 (6 bases). V gave up 2 bases and J gave up 2 bases, with 10 bases separating them. Per germline, CDR1 MNHEY and CDR2 SVGAGI. CDR3 length: 14 amino acids.

This chain links TRBV14 with TRBJ1-2; D uncertain. Germline CDR1 SGHDN, CDR2 FVKESK. V was trimmed by 5 bases and J by 8 bases, leaving 15 bases between them. CDR3 length: 13 amino acids. As DNA, the CDR3 is TGTGCCAGCAGCTTTGCCCTAACGTGGGGCTACACCTTC. Amino acid sequence: CASSFALTWGYTF.

CDR3: CASSSPLGRRVYEQYF. The CDR3 DNA is TGTGCCAGCAGCTCTCCCTTGGGGAGACGAGTCTACGAGCAGTACTTC. J is TRBJ2-7 and V is TRBV11-2; maybe TRBD2 (5 bases). The CDR3 covers 16 residues. CDR1 and CDR2 from the germline V gene are SGHAT and FQNNGV. The germline V and J ends were trimmed by 4 bases and 3 bases, with 19 bases remaining between them.

This rearrangement joins TRBV4-2 to TRBJ2-1, with 9 bases lining up with TRBD2. With 4 bases clipped from V and 3 bases from J, the junction kept 13 bases outside the gene matches. Per germline, CDR1 LGHNA and CDR2 YNFKEQ. This CDR3 is 18 amino acids long. The chain's CDR3 is CASSRKAPGTSIYNEQFF. In nucleotides, the CDR3 is TGTGCCAGCAGCCGAAAGGCTCCCGGGACTAGCATCTACAATGAGCAGTTCTTC.

This chain uses TRBV27 with TRBJ2-3, with D tentatively TRBD2 (5 bases). Per the germline V gene, CDR1 is MNHEY and CDR2 is SMNVEV (reference sequence). The CDR3 has 14 amino acids. V was cut by 6 bases and J by 3 bases, with 13 bases left in between. Here the CDR3 reads CASRVSLETDTQYF. The CDR3 DNA reads TGTGCCAGCAGGGTTTCACTAGAGACAGATACGCAGTATTTT.

The chain is built from TRBV2 and TRBJ2-2; 7 nucleotides match TRBD2. Unmatched junction bases numbered 2, after V lost 8 bases and J lost 5 bases. This CDR3 contains 12 residues. CDR1 and CDR2 (germline): SNHLY, FYNNEI. The CDR3 sequence is CASGGDTGELFF. The CDR3 DNA reads TGTGCCAGCGGGGGGGATACCGGGGAGCTGTTTTTT.

The V and J genes are TRBV19 and TRBJ2-1; tentatively, D is TRBD2 (5 bases). This CDR3 is built from 13 residues. From germline, CDR1 is LNHDA and CDR2 SQIVND (reference sequence). Deletions cut 7 bases from V and 2 bases from J, with 9 bases between. The CDR3 DNA reads as TGTGCCAGTAACGGGAAGACCTACAATGAGCAGTTCTTC. Protein product: CASNGKTYNEQFF.

This rearrangement joins TRBV6-5 to TRBJ2-2, with D maybe TRBD1 (5 bases). The germline CDR1 and CDR2 sequences are MNHEY and SVGAGI. Trimming took off 7 bases at V and 1 base at J, with 10 bases between the two ends. The CDR3 contains 14 residues. The CDR3 nucleotides are TGTGCCAGCACCAAAGGGGAGAACACCGGGGAGCTGTTTTTT. Amino acid sequence: CASTKGENTGELFF.

This CDR3 is CASSLDRVEQYF. The DNA for the CDR3 is TGTGCCAGCAGCTTAGACAGGGTTGAGCAGTACTTC. This chain connects TRBV5-6 to TRBJ2-7, with 7 bases identical to TRBD1. The CDR3 is made up of 12 amino acids. Germline CDR1 reads SGHDT; CDR2 reads YYEEEE. V was pared by 2 bases and J by 7 bases, with 3 bases of the junction left unmatched.

The chain recombines TRBV6-5 with TRBJ1-1; D may be TRBD1 (6 bases). Germline V gene data show CDR1 as MNHEY and CDR2 as SVGAGI. The CDR3 is 15 residues long. Trimming cost V 7 bases and J 1 base, with 16 bases left between them. The CDR3 here is CASTPRKGGNTEAFF. CDR3 bases: TGTGCCAGCACCCCCAGGAAAGGGGGGAACACTGAAGCTTTCTTT.

The chain links TRBV19 to TRBJ2-3, with TRBD2 identical over 7 bases. There are 16 residues in the CDR3. CDR1 is LNHDA and CDR2 is SQIVND in the germline V gene (reference sequence). J gave up 3 bases and V 7 bases, and 13 bases lay outside the gene matches. CDR3 protein: CASKEDSGSLTDTQYF. The CDR3 DNA reads as TGTGCCAGTAAGGAGGATAGCGGGTCCTTAACAGATACGCAGTATTTT.